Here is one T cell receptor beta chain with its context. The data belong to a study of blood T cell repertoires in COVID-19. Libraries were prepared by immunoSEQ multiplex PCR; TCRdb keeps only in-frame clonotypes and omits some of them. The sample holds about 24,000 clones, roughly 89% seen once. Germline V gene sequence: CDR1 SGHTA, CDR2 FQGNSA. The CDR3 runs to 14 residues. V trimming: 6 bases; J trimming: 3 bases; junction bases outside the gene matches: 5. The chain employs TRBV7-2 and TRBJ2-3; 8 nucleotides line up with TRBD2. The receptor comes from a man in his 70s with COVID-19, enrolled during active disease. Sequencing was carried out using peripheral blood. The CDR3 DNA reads TGTGCCAGCAGTCCGGGGGGGCTAACAGATACGCAGTATTTT. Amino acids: CASSPGGLTDTQYF.